These 30 T cell receptor beta chains were sequenced from one sample in a study of cytomegalovirus exposure and HLA in healthy donors. Primers: 60 Vbeta forward and 13 Jbeta reverse. TCRdb's copy holds only in-frame clones and misses some; the assay was immunoSEQ multiplex PCR. The data hold under 200,000 clones, with around 79% observed a single time. Sequenced input: PBMCs. These receptors all come from a male donor in good health and CMV-seropositive.

The gene calls are TRBV6-6 and TRBJ1-1, with TRBD1 as a possible D gene (5 bases). The V end was cut by 6 bases, the J end by 1 base, with 9 bases between. CDR1 and CDR2 (germline): MNHNY, SVGAGI (reference sequence). The length of the CDR3 is 13 residues. The CDR3 protein is CASSLTENTEAFF. CDR3 bases: TGTGCCAGCAGCTTGACAGAGAACACTGAAGCTTTCTTT.

The chain recombines TRBV7-6 with TRBJ2-7, with D tentatively TRBD1 (5 bases). Between the trimmed V and J ends, which lost 3 bases and 3 bases, there was a span of 15 bases. This CDR3 is 15 amino acids long. Germline V lookup: CDR1 SGHVS, CDR2 FNYEAQ. Written as DNA, the CDR3 is TGTGCCAGCAGCTTTCTTCAGGGAACAGGCTACGAGCAGTACTTC. Translating it yields CASSFLQGTGYEQYF.

The V call is TRBV9, the J call TRBJ2-3; 7 nucleotides line up with TRBD1. V dropped 0 bases and J dropped 2; count of bases not matched to a gene: 3. The CDR3 length is 15 residues. Per germline, CDR1 SGDLS and CDR2 YYNGEE. CDR3 nucleotide sequence: TGTGCCAGCAGCGTAGAGGGACAGTACACAGATACGCAGTATTTT. Translated, it gives CASSVEGQYTDTQYF.

The chain couples TRBV27 to TRBJ2-2, with 8 bases aligning to TRBD1. Germline CDR1 MNHEY, CDR2 SMNVEV (reference sequence). J lost 8 bases, V lost 1 base, and 6 bases had no gene match. The CDR3 extends over 15 amino acids. CDR3 sequence reads: CASSLYRGYNGELFF. For the CDR3, the DNA is TGTGCCAGCAGTTTATACAGGGGGTACAATGGGGAGCTGTTTTTT.

J is TRBJ1-4 and V is TRBV4-2, with 8 bases matching TRBD1. CDR1 LGHNA and CDR2 YNFKEQ come from the germline V gene. The CDR3 runs 16 residues. V lost 0 bases and J lost 10; bases outside the gene matches: 10. The chain's CDR3 is CASSQDPGTGGGKLFF. The CDR3 DNA reads as TGTGCCAGCAGCCAAGATCCAGGAACAGGGGGGGGAAAACTGTTTTTT.

CDR3 region: CASSLEGAGELFF. The CDR3 nucleotides are TGTGCCAGCAGCCTTGAAGGGGCCGGGGAGCTGTTTTTT. The chain couples TRBV6-5 to TRBJ2-2; a weak D match, TRBD1 (5 bases). Looked up from germline, CDR1 is MNHEY and CDR2 is SVGAGI. CDR3 length: 13 amino acids. Trimming cost V 6 bases and J 6 bases, with 11 bases left between them.

This clone turned up a few times. The rearrangement joins TRBV18 to TRBJ2-7; TRBD1 agrees at 7 bases. Looked up from germline, CDR1 is KGHSH and CDR2 is LQKENI. The trim removed 3 bases at V and 3 bases at J, leaving 8 bases unmatched. The CDR3 runs 15 residues. CDR3 sequence reads: CASSPATGQGYEQYF. For the CDR3, the DNA is TGTGCCAGCTCACCTGCGACAGGGCAAGGCTACGAGCAGTACTTC.

The chain joins TRBV2 to TRBJ2-7; 8 bases are shared with TRBD1. The CDR3 contains 13 residues. V was pared by 5 bases and J by 3 bases, with 3 bases of the junction left unmatched. CDR1 and CDR2 (germline): SNHLY, FYNNEI. The CDR3 DNA reads as TGTGCCAGCAGTAGGACAGGGTTCTACGAGCAGTACTTC. Amino acids: CASSRTGFYEQYF.

The genes are TRBV30 and TRBJ1-2; D is unresolved. The CDR3 extends over 13 amino acids. Germline V gene sequence: CDR1 GTSNPN, CDR2 SVGIG (reference sequence). Trimming took 4 bases from V and 4 from J, leaving 13 bases between them. CDR3 residues: CAWTEGGAYGYTF. The DNA of the CDR3 is TGTGCCTGGACTGAGGGAGGCGCCTATGGCTACACCTTC.

This clone was detected a few times. V and J are TRBV7-8 and TRBJ2-1; 9 bases align to TRBD1. From germline, CDR1 is SGHVS and CDR2 FQNEAQ. The CDR3 sequence is 16 residues long. J lost 4 bases, V lost 3 bases, and 7 bases had no gene match. This CDR3 is CASSFWGTGSYNEQFF. The CDR3, as DNA: TGTGCCAGCAGCTTCTGGGGGACAGGGAGTTACAATGAGCAGTTCTTC.

The V gene is TRBV7-3, the J gene TRBJ1-6, with 9 bases matching TRBD1. Germline V gene data show CDR1 as SGHTA and CDR2 as FQGTGA. The CDR3 covers 13 residues. Trimming removed 9 bases from V and 5 bases from J; junction bases left unmatched: 2. This CDR3 reads CASGTGNNSPLHF. CDR3 bases: TGTGCCAGTGGGACAGGGAATAATTCACCCCTCCACTTT.

The gene calls are TRBV28 and TRBJ2-5; 7 positions agree with TRBD1. The CDR3 has 12 amino acids. Germline-derived CDR1 and CDR2 are MDHEN and SYDVKM. The trim removed 4 bases at V and 7 bases at J, leaving 3 bases unmatched. The CDR3 here is CASSSRQGTQYF. In nucleotides, the CDR3 is TGTGCCAGCAGTTCCAGACAGGGGACCCAGTACTTC.

This clone showed up just a few times. The J gene is TRBJ2-1, the V gene TRBV5-1, with 8 bases lining up with TRBD1. Germline V gene lookup returns CDR1 SGHRS and CDR2 YFSETQ. CDR3 length: 17 amino acids. The V segment lost 0 bases and the J segment 7 bases; nucleotides outside the gene matches: 12. CDR3: CASSLEGLGQGSNEQFF. CDR3 bases: TGCGCCAGCAGCTTGGAAGGTCTTGGACAGGGTTCAAATGAGCAGTTCTTC. The full variable domain, its missing parts supplied by reference TRBV5-1 and TRBJ2-1, is KAGVTQTPRYLIKTRGQQVTLSCSPISGHRSVSWYQQTPGQGLQFLFEYFSETQRNKGNFPGRFSGRQFSNSRSEMNVSTLELGDSALYLCASSLEGLGQGSNEQFFGPGTRLTVL.

This clone has a handful of counts. V and J are TRBV5-1 and TRBJ2-1, with TRBD2 as a possible D gene (6 bases). Germline-derived CDR1 and CDR2 are SGHRS and YFSETQ. Trimming removed 0 bases at V and 4 bases at J, with 11 bases between. The CDR3 is made up of 15 amino acids. The CDR3 DNA reads TGCGCCAGCAGCTTGGAGGCGGGGCGTTACAATGAGCAGTTCTTC. This translates into CASSLEAGRYNEQFF.

This rearrangement joins TRBV7-2 to TRBJ2-2; possible D gene TRBD1, 6 bases. CDR3 size: 15 residues. Per germline, CDR1 SGHTA and CDR2 FQGNSA. Between the trimmed V and J ends, which lost 0 bases and 6 bases, there was a span of 11 bases. The DNA for the CDR3 is TGTGCCAGCAGCTTAGCACAGGGAAGGGCCGGGGAGCTGTTTTTT. This translates into CASSLAQGRAGELFF.

In DNA form, the CDR3 reads TGTGCCACTGCCGGGAACTTTGAGGGCACTGAAGCTTTCTTT. It codes for CATAGNFEGTEAFF. V gene TRBV10-3 combines with J gene TRBJ1-1; no reliable D call. Germline assignment: CDR1 ENHRY and CDR2 SYGVKD. With 10 bases removed from V and 4 bases from J, the gap between germline ends came to 19 bases. The CDR3 has 14 amino acids.

This clone appeared a few times. The chain combines TRBV5-1 with TRBJ2-3, with 8 bases identical to TRBD2. Losses at the gene ends were 0 bases for V and 2 bases for J; bases not matched to a gene: 5. There are 16 residues in the CDR3. Germline V CDR1 and CDR2: SGHRS, YFSETQ. The CDR3 sequence: CASSLGLRGVTDTQYF. The CDR3 region has the DNA TGCGCCAGCAGCTTGGGTTTGCGGGGGGTCACAGATACGCAGTATTTT.

The V call is TRBV5-1, the J call TRBJ2-7; 8 nucleotides match TRBD2. The ends lost 3 bases at V and 2 bases at J; junction bases unmatched: 4. Germline V gene sequence: CDR1 SGHRS, CDR2 YFSETQ. This CDR3 is 14 amino acids long. The CDR3 sequence is CASSSSGLPYEQYF. DNA of the CDR3: TGCGCCAGCAGCTCTAGCGGGCTTCCCTACGAGCAGTACTTC.

The rearrangement joins TRBV18 to TRBJ1-5; no reliable D call. The V end lost 0 bases, the J end lost 5 bases, and 17 bases lay between the germline ends. Germline V gives CDR1 KGHSH, CDR2 LQKENI. This CDR3 contains 17 residues. The CDR3 coding sequence is TGTGCCAGCTCACCACCCGGAGGACCTTGGGAGTATCAGCCCCAGCATTTT. This sequence encodes CASSPPGGPWEYQPQHF. The variable domain in full, with the rest retrieved from reference TRBV18 and TRBJ1-5, is NAGVMQNPRHLVRRRGQEARLRCSPMKGHSHVYWYRQLPEEGLKFMVYLQKENIIDESGMPKERFSAEFPKEGPSILRIQQVVRGDSAAYFCASSPPGGPWEYQPQHFGDGTRLSIL.

The genes are TRBV7-2 and TRBJ2-6, with D possibly TRBD1 on 5 matching bases. Germline lookup yields CDR1 SGHTA and CDR2 FQGNSA. This CDR3 contains 18 residues. With 6 bases removed from V and 0 bases from J, the gap between germline ends came to 18 bases. The CDR3 DNA reads as TGTGCCAGCAGTCCCATCAAGGACACTCGCTCTGGGGCCAACGTCCTGACTTTC. This sequence encodes CASSPIKDTRSGANVLTF.

This chain links TRBV6-1 with TRBJ2-1; 15 nucleotides match TRBD2. Germline CDR1 and CDR2: MNHNS and SASEGT. CDR3 length: 16 amino acids. The V segment lost 4 bases and the J segment 7 bases; nucleotides outside the gene matches: 5. The CDR3 reads CASSARTSGGANEQFF. In nucleotides, the CDR3 is TGTGCCAGCAGTGCCCGGACTAGCGGGGGGGCGAATGAGCAGTTCTTC.

This sequence joins TRBV6-5 and TRBJ2-7; D ambiguous. The CDR3 length is 11 residues. Germline assignment: CDR1 MNHEY and CDR2 SVGAGI. Between the trimmed V and J ends, which lost 7 bases and 7 bases, there was a span of 11 bases. The CDR3 DNA sequence: TGTGCCAGCACTCGATCCGGGGAGCAGTACTTC. It translates to CASTRSGEQYF.

The chain is built from TRBV11-1 and TRBJ1-3, with D possibly TRBD1 on 5 matching bases. CDR3 length: 14 amino acids. CDR1 and CDR2 from the germline V gene are SGHAT and FQDESV (reference sequence). Trimming stripped 3 bases from V and 1 base from J, with 7 bases between. This chain's CDR3 is CASSFRDSGNTIYF. CDR3 nucleotide sequence: TGTGCCAGCAGCTTCAGGGATTCTGGAAACACCATATATTTT.

This clone was counted once. This rearrangement joins TRBV19 to TRBJ1-1; TRBD1 might be the D (5 bases). The length of the CDR3 is 13 residues. V shed 4 bases and J shed 8 bases, with 14 bases lying between them. Germline V gene sequence: CDR1 LNHDA, CDR2 SQIVND (reference sequence). Here the CDR3 reads CASSKIWGEEAFF. The CDR3 DNA follows: TGTGCCAGTAGTAAAATTTGGGGGGAAGAAGCTTTCTTT.

The chain uses TRBV7-2 and TRBJ1-5; D is unclear. V dropped 2 bases and J dropped 2 bases, with 7 bases sitting between them. Germline V gives CDR1 SGHTA, CDR2 FQGNSA. The CDR3 has 14 residues. CDR3 sequence reads: CASSLSRGNQPQHF. CDR3 nucleotide sequence: TGTGCCAGCAGCTTATCGCGTGGCAATCAGCCCCAGCATTTT.

The rearrangement joins TRBV2 to TRBJ2-6; 8 positions agree with TRBD1. V dropped 11 bases and J dropped 0; count of bases not matched to a gene: 9. Germline V lookup: CDR1 SNHLY, CDR2 FYNNEI. The CDR3 spans 16 residues. The CDR3 DNA reads as TGTGCCGGTGGACAGGGAATTAACTCTGGGGCCAACGTCCTGACTTTC. This translates into CAGGQGINSGANVLTF.

The chain carries TRBV27 and TRBJ2-3, with TRBD2 matching over 12 bases. The ends lost 3 bases at V and 8 bases at J; junction bases unmatched: 12. The CDR3 spans 17 residues. Germline CDR1 reads MNHEY; CDR2 reads SMNVEV (reference sequence). CDR3 amino acids: CASSFGSLAGGPGTQYF. Here the CDR3 DNA reads TGTGCCAGCAGTTTTGGGTCCCTAGCGGGGGGGCCCGGTACGCAGTATTTT.

Only one count was recorded for this clone. The V gene is TRBV11-2, the J gene TRBJ1-6; 10 positions agree with TRBD1. The CDR3 runs 15 residues. Germline V lookup: CDR1 SGHAT, CDR2 FQNNGV. Trimming cost V 6 bases and J 5 bases; bases outside gene matches: 4. CDR3 amino acids: CASRRTGGNNSPLHF. For the CDR3, the DNA is TGTGCCAGCAGGCGGACAGGGGGAAATAATTCACCCCTCCACTTT. Based on the CDR3 plus reference TRBV11-2 and TRBJ1-6, the full variable domain is EAGVAQSPRYKIIEKRQSVAFWCNPISGHATLYWYQQILGQGPKLLIQFQNNGVVDDSQLPKDRFSAERLKGVDSTLKIQPAKLEDSAVYLCASRRTGGNNSPLHFGNGTRLTVT.

The rearrangement uses TRBV6-1 and TRBJ2-5, with D possibly TRBD2 on 6 matching bases. Germline V gives CDR1 MNHNS, CDR2 SASEGT. Trimming took 5 bases from V and 5 from J, leaving 18 bases between them. The length of the CDR3 is 15 residues. CDR3 in amino acids: CASSTEGSGGETQYF. The CDR3 DNA reads as TGTGCCAGCAGTACGGAGGGCTCTGGGGGTGAGACCCAGTACTTC.

The chain recombines TRBV6-6 with TRBJ1-5; 10 nucleotides align to TRBD1. The CDR3 has 15 amino acids. Per the germline V gene, CDR1 is MNHNY and CDR2 is SVGAGI (reference sequence). Trimming at V came to 5 bases and at J to 7 bases, leaving 8 bases not matched to a gene. The CDR3 here is CASSPRGTGEQPQHF. In DNA, the CDR3 is TGTGCCAGCAGTCCCCGCGGGACAGGGGAACAGCCCCAGCATTTT.